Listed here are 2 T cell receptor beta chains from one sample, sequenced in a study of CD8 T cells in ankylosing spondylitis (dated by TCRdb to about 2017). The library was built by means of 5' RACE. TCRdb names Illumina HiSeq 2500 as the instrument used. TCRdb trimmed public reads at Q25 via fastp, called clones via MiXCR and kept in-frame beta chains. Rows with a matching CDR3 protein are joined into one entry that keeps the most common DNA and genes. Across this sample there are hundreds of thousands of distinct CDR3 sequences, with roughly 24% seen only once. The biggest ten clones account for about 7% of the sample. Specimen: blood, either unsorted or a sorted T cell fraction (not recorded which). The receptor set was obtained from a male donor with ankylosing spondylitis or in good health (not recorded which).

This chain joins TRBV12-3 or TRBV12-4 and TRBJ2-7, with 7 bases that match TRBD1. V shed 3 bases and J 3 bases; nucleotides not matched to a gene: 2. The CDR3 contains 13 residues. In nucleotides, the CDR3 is TGTGCCAGCAGTTTGGCAGGGGGCTACGAGCAGTACTTC. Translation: CASSLAGGYEQYF.

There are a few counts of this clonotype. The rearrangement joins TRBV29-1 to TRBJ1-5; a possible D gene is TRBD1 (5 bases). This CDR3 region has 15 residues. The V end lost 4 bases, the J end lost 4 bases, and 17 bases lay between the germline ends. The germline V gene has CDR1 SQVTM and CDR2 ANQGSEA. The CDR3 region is CSVAISTAPNQPQHF. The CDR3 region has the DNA TGCAGCGTTGCGATTTCGACAGCGCCAAATCAGCCCCAGCATTTT.